Sequencing of this T cell receptor (beta chain) was carried out in a study of blood T cells in healthy people across ages (dated by TCRdb to 2013 to 2016). About the study as a whole: In model experiments, template switching captured about one uniquely barcoded TCR beta cDNA molecule for every two T cells. The donors were divided into four age groups: young (average roughly 17 years), middle-aged (about 39), aged (about 56) and long-lived (82). Using deep sequencing normalized with unique cDNA molecular identifiers, the study measured how TCR beta repertoire diversity changes with age. For two donors (one aged 18 to 30 and one aged 80 or older), the study analyzed two additional independent replicas of 1 million unique cDNA reads from the same blood draw.

Broader findings and caveats from the paper: Since profiling was done on bulk unsorted PBMCs, naive and antigen-experienced compartments could not be conclusively compared. The long-lived group showed more naive CD4+ T cells, fewer expanded clones and increased TCR diversity than the aged group, suggesting age selection. Total diversity estimates from one million sequenced T cells were considered lower bounds and underestimates. Donor CMV infection status was unknown, potentially confounding age-related changes in expanded clonotypes. As age increased, observed TCR beta diversity per million T cells dropped in a roughly linear way, and a significant reduction was already evident by age about 40. Observed TCR beta diversity correlated strongly with the percentage of naive T cells measured by flow cytometry.

Trimming at the junction amounts to 0 bases on V and 7 bases on J, and the germline ends lie 16 bases apart. CDR1 and CDR2, looked up from the germline V gene, are SGHRS and YFSETQ. The CDR3 starts with the cysteine, ends with the phenylalanine, and has 16 residues. Just the 48-base CDR3 DNA is kept, in frame starting at base 1. Receptor amplification or capture employed 5' RACE. The reads were generated on an Illumina HiSeq 2500. A second PCR of about 7 to 12 cycles was run with a J-beta primer mix and a sample-barcoded 5' primer. A template-switch 5' adaptor carrying 12 random nucleotides introduced a unique molecular identifier onto each TCR beta cDNA molecule. At least 2.5 million CDR3-containing paired-end reads were obtained from each sample. The Mint cDNA synthesis kit, primed by a TRBC-specific oligonucleotide, was used to synthesize first-strand cDNA from all RNA. All cDNA was treated with uracil-DNA glycosylase and then went through a first 18-cycle PCR with the universal primers M1SS and BC2_uni_R. On the study's bioinformatics: For normalization, 1 million high-quality reads were randomly selected from each sample, with every read carrying a distinct molecular identifier. Reads sharing molecular identifiers were discarded rather than binned into consensus sequences. MiTCR, run with a Q25 quality threshold and the strictest error-elimination algorithm, handled CDR3 identification, clonotype clustering and error correction. A nonparametric unseen species model using Euler transformation provided a lower-bound estimate of total TCR beta diversity. Using fastp trimming at Q25 and MiXCR clonotype assembly, TCRdb reanalyzed the public sequencing data and kept in-frame beta chains. CDR3 protein sequences are deduplicated, and each keeps its most common genes and DNA. Clone size and V and J calls follow TCRdb, not the original study. The sample table holds about 800,000 distinct CDR3 sequences, of which around 25% were seen once. Of the sample, more than 3% is held by the ten largest clones.

Worth noting for this clonotype: The antigen it binds to is not known. The record has no base qualities; no much larger clone is one base away.

Donors were 35 to 40 systemically healthy Caucasian individuals from Russia aged roughly 6 to 100 years. Each donor gave around 9.5 milliliters of peripheral blood, collected into EDTA-treated Vacutainer tubes. Ficoll-Paque density-gradient centrifugation was used to isolate PBMCs, with at least 6.5 million per sample. Trizol reagent was used to extract total RNA from PBMCs, with at least 6 micrograms per sample. The percentages of naive CD45RAhigh/CD27high T cells were determined by flow cytometry on a PBMC aliquot from every donor. This sample was also put to use in a study of T cells of mothers and their children. As the second paper documents: The donors were nine systemically healthy Caucasian individuals, made up of three mothers and their six children. cDNA synthesis used all of the extracted RNA, with around 1.6 ug of RNA in each 15 ul reaction. In the second PCR, the M1S primer added sample barcodes and 2-4 random nucleotides. Over 10 million TCR beta CDR3 reads came from each mother, compared with about 3.2 million reads from each child. Thymic selection shapes the output of TCR recombination in a similar way in related and unrelated pairs, and inherited differences have a minor effect. Related mother-child pairs always showed normalized repertoire overlap that was slightly higher than in unrelated mother-child pairs, though the difference was never significant. No persistent microchimeric T cell clones were detected, at a sensitivity of roughly 96 clones per million clonotypes. To look for features that set related mother-child pairs apart from unrelated individuals, the researchers ran deep NGS to compare the TCR beta repertoires of mothers and children. On average, the children were approximately 11 +/- 4 years old, while the mothers were about 40 +/- 4 years old. After adapter ligation with NEBNext reagents, the libraries were sequenced on Illumina HiSeq 2000 with 100+100 nt paired-end reads. To prevent cross-contamination, the mother and child libraries were prepared a month apart and were sequenced in separate runs. For each donor, somewhere between about 450,000 and 2,200,000 distinct TCR beta clonotypes were identified. Naive TCR beta clonotypes were estimated from low-frequency clonotypes matched to each donor's FACS-determined naive share, without sorting.

The source of this sequence is a boy between 5 and 17 years old in good health. The sequence links TRBV5-1 to TRBJ1-4; TRBD1 could be the D gene, as 5 bases match. The sequenced sample was blood. The CDR3 reads CASSLAIRGAGEKLFF. The sequence in DNA is TGCGCCAGCAGCTTGGCCATTCGGGGCGCTGGTGAAAAACTGTTTTTT.